These 22 T cell receptor beta chains originate from one sample sequenced in a study of T-cell reconstitution after alpha-beta-depleted transplantation in children. Unique molecular identifiers were incorporated during preparation of the TCRbeta library. Via MiXCR, TCRdb re-called the PCR reads, giving one row per CDR3 protein. The sample lists fewer than 700,000 distinct CDR3 sequences, under 15% occurring once. The sequencing here drew on PBMCs, mostly from graft donor cells, taken 360 days after TCRalphabeta/CD19-depleted stem cell transplant. All receptors derive from a male patient younger than 18 who had a stem cell transplant for acute myeloid leukemia, so the T cells may come from the graft donor.

This clonotype was counted a few times. CDR3 in amino acids: CASNNKLTGRGFNTGELFF. The CDR3, as DNA: TGTGCCAGCAACAACAAGTTGACTGGTCGGGGGTTTAACACCGGGGAGCTGTTTTTT. This sequence joins TRBV28 and TRBJ2-2, with a possible D match to TRBD2 (6 bases). The CDR3 is made up of 19 amino acids. CDR1 and CDR2 (germline): MDHEN, SYDVKM. The V end lost 7 bases, the J end lost 2 bases, and 26 bases lay between the germline ends. Full variable domain (rest looked up from reference TRBV28 and TRBJ2-2): DVKVTQSSRYLVKRTGEKVFLECVQDMDHENMFWYRQDPGLGLRLIYFSYDVKMKEKGDIPEGYSVSREKKERFSLILESASTNQTSMYLCASNNKLTGRGFNTGELFFGEGSRLTVL.

This clonotype was detected many times. This chain uses TRBV7-9 with TRBJ2-7; D gene unclear. V dropped 3 bases and J dropped 3 bases, with 6 bases sitting between them. The CDR3 length is 12 residues. Germline values: CDR1 SEHNR, CDR2 FQNEAQ (reference sequence). The CDR3 here is CASSFSLYEQYF. The DNA of the CDR3 is TGTGCCAGCAGCTTCAGTCTCTACGAGCAGTACTTC. Based on the CDR3 plus reference TRBV7-9 and TRBJ2-7, the full variable domain is DTGVSQNPRHKITKRGQNVTFRCDPISEHNRLYWYRQTLGQGPEFLTYFQNEAQLEKSRLLSDRFSAERPKGSFSTLEIQRTEQGDSAMYLCASSFSLYEQYFGPGTRLTVT.

Comments on this clonotype: With a much larger clone just one base away, this may be a read error. The missing conserved phenylalanine or tryptophan at the end of this CDR3 makes a read error likely. This chain links TRBV12-3 or TRBV12-4 with TRBJ2-7, with a tentative D call TRBD2 (6 bases). This CDR3 contains 24 residues. Trimming pared 3 bases from V and 2 bases from J, leaving 41 bases between. CDR3 protein: CASSLPYSFSPIADPNLLTYEQYY. The DNA for the CDR3 is TGTGCCAGCAGTTTGCCCTACAGCTTTTCCCCGATAGCGGACCCAAATTTGTTAACCTACGAGCAGTACTAC.

The J gene is TRBJ2-2, the V gene TRBV12-3 or TRBV12-4; D might be TRBD1 (6 bases). The CDR3 consists of 17 residues. V was cut by 7 bases and J by 0 bases, with 18 bases left in between. The CDR3 loop reads CASIGGLVFANTGELFF. CDR3 coding DNA: TGTGCCAGCATTGGGGGCCTAGTGTTCGCGAACACCGGGGAGCTGTTTTTT.

The table lists this clonotype with a few counts. The chain links TRBV20-1 to TRBJ1-5; no reliable D call. Germline CDR1 is DFQATT and CDR2 is SNEGSKA (reference sequence). The CDR3 is 16 amino acids. The V gene lost 3 bases and the J gene lost 0 bases, with 15 bases spanning the gap. This chain's CDR3 is CSARRGRYDSNQPQHF. CDR3 in DNA: TGCAGTGCTAGGAGAGGCAGGTATGATAGCAATCAGCCCCAGCATTTT.

This clonotype was seen a handful of times. The chain couples TRBV3-1 to TRBJ2-5, with TRBD2 matching 11 bases. The V and J ends lost 1 base and 4 bases, in that order; junction bases with no gene match: 5. The germline gives CDR1 LGHDT, CDR2 YNNKEL (reference sequence). This CDR3 has 16 amino acids. The CDR3 region has the DNA TGTGCCAGCAGCCAAGTTAGCGGGAGGGCCGGAGAGACCCAGTACTTC. Protein product: CASSQVSGRAGETQYF.

This chain joins TRBV10-3 and TRBJ2-1; 13 nucleotides line up with TRBD2. The CDR3 consists of 18 residues. The V and J ends lost 3 bases and 0 bases, in that order; junction bases with no gene match: 5. Germline lookup yields CDR1 ENHRY and CDR2 SYGVKD. CDR3 residues: CAISELAGGPGSYNEQFF. CDR3 in DNA: TGTGCCATCAGTGAACTAGCGGGAGGGCCTGGCTCCTACAATGAGCAGTTCTTC.

The sample holds a few counts of this clonotype. The chain employs TRBV27 and TRBJ2-5; 7 bases line up with TRBD2. This CDR3 has 14 amino acids. V lost 3 bases to trimming and J lost 2 bases; unmatched junction nucleotides: 3. CDR1 MNHEY and CDR2 SMNVEV come from the germline V gene (reference sequence). The CDR3 DNA reads as TGTGCCAGCAGTTTCCTAGCGGCACAAGAGACCCAGTACTTC. Its protein product is CASSFLAAQETQYF.

This clonotype was observed at least ten times. V is TRBV20-1 and J is TRBJ2-7, with TRBD1 matching over 11 bases. J gave up 5 bases and V 6 bases, and 6 bases lay outside the gene matches. The CDR3 extends over 13 amino acids. CDR1 is DFQATT, CDR2 SNEGSKA, per germline (reference sequence). The CDR3 spells CSASRDRGDEQYF. CDR3 bases: TGCAGTGCCAGTCGGGACAGGGGGGACGAGCAGTACTTC.

This clonotype was seen only a few times. This chain connects TRBV5-1 to TRBJ2-7, with D unresolved. The CDR3 is 14 residues long. Germline CDR1 and CDR2: SGHRS and YFSETQ. The V and J ends lost 1 base and 0 bases respectively, with 8 bases between them. The CDR3 coding sequence is TGCGCCAGCAGCTTGAGGGAAGTCTCCTACGAGCAGTACTTC. Translated, it gives CASSLREVSYEQYF.

The CDR3 region is CAFCFGAGQGSGNNEQFF. The CDR3 DNA sequence: TGTGCCTTCTGTTTTGGGGCCGGACAGGGATCGGGTAACAATGAGCAGTTCTTC. The chain employs TRBV3-1 and TRBJ2-1, with 8 bases lining up with TRBD1. The V gene's germline CDR1 is LGHDT and CDR2 YNNKEL (reference sequence). Trimming removed 11 bases from V and 5 bases from J; junction bases left unmatched: 23. This CDR3 spans 18 amino acids.

This chain connects TRBV20-1 to TRBJ1-6; 9 nucleotides agree with TRBD1. Unmatched junction bases numbered 3, after V lost 5 bases and J lost 7 bases. The CDR3 has 13 amino acids. Germline lookup yields CDR1 DFQATT and CDR2 SNEGSKA (reference sequence). CDR3 bases: TGCAGTGCTGGGACAGGGTGGAATTCACCCCTCCACTTT. Encoded protein: CSAGTGWNSPLHF.

This clonotype was seen only a few times. The rearrangement links TRBV24-1 to TRBJ2-2; D not certain. V shed 5 bases and J shed 1 base, with 7 bases lying between them. Germline CDR1 reads KGHDR; CDR2 reads SFDVKD. The CDR3 has 14 amino acids. CDR3 in DNA: TGTGCCACCAGTGTCCCCCAGAACACCGGGGAGCTGTTTTTT. Translating gives CATSVPQNTGELFF.

The chain combines TRBV5-1 with TRBJ1-5; possible D gene TRBD1, 5 bases. This CDR3 comprises 15 residues. Trimming removed 3 bases from V and 4 bases from J, with 14 bases in between. Germline V gene data show CDR1 as SGHRS and CDR2 as YFSETQ. CDR3: CASSWLGTENQPQHF. In nucleotides, the CDR3 is TGCGCCAGCAGCTGGCTAGGGACGGAAAATCAGCCCCAGCATTTT.

This clonotype was seen only a few times. The J gene is TRBJ2-3, the V gene TRBV20-1, with D perhaps being TRBD1 or TRBD2 (5 bases each). Trimming stripped 4 bases from V and 6 bases from J, with 14 bases between. Germline lookup yields CDR1 DFQATT and CDR2 SNEGSKA (reference sequence). This CDR3 is 13 amino acids long. The CDR3, as DNA: TGCAGTGCTACGGGGCGTGGTTGGGATACGCAGTATTTT. It is translated as CSATGRGWDTQYF.

Many counts were recorded for this clonotype. At one end, the junction sequence differs from germline, possibly due to a read error. V gene TRBV7-7 combines with J gene TRBJ2-7, with TRBD1 identical over 8 bases. Germline V CDR1 and CDR2: SSHAT, FNYEAQ (reference sequence). CDR3 length: 14 amino acids. The CDR3 DNA reads TGTGCTAGCAGTGACGGGACAGGCCCCTACGAGCAGTACTTC. Translating gives CASSDGTGPYEQYF.

In nucleotides, the CDR3 is TGCGCCAGCAGCTTGGACCCCTACATGGTGCAGTTCTTC. It encodes CASSLDPYMVQFF. The rearrangement joins TRBV5-1 to TRBJ2-1; no clear D. The germline V gene has CDR1 SGHRS and CDR2 YFSETQ. The V end was cut by 0 bases, the J end by 12 bases, with 13 bases between. The CDR3 is made up of 13 amino acids.

This clonotype appeared a few times. This chain connects TRBV9 to TRBJ1-1; a weak D match, TRBD1 (5 bases). Trimming cost V 0 bases and J 1 base, with 7 bases left between them. Germline V gene sequence: CDR1 SGDLS, CDR2 YYNGEE. The CDR3 runs to 14 residues. The CDR3 here is CASSVAQENTEAFF. The CDR3 DNA sequence: TGTGCCAGCAGCGTAGCACAGGAGAACACTGAAGCTTTCTTT.

The CDR3 here is CASSPDAGGQPQHF. The CDR3 nucleotides are TGTGCCAGCTCTCCTGACGCAGGGGGGCAGCCCCAGCATTTT. The chain couples TRBV18 to TRBJ1-5; the match to TRBD1 covers 7 bases. This CDR3 is 14 amino acids long. Germline assignment: CDR1 KGHSH and CDR2 LQKENI. Trimming removed 6 bases from V and 7 bases from J; junction bases left unmatched: 9.

The V gene is TRBV7-2, the J gene TRBJ2-7; no firm D call. V lost 5 bases, J lost 3 bases, and 17 bases lay in between. The germline CDR1 and CDR2 sequences are SGHTA and FQGNSA. This CDR3 comprises 15 residues. The CDR3 is CASSLGNSGHYEQYF. The CDR3, as DNA: TGTGCCAGCAGCCTAGGAAACTCGGGCCACTACGAGCAGTACTTC.

This clonotype was seen a few times. The V and J genes are TRBV12-3 or TRBV12-4 and TRBJ2-2; D is ambiguous. V was clipped by 7 bases and J by 0 bases, with 6 bases between them. There are 13 residues in the CDR3. The CDR3 DNA is TGTGCCAGCATTAAGACGAACACCGGGGAGCTGTTTTTT. Residues: CASIKTNTGELFF.

This clonotype appeared a few times. The V call is TRBV20-1, the J call TRBJ1-5, with D hard to call. Germline CDR1 reads DFQATT; CDR2 reads SNEGSKA (reference sequence). Trimming cost V 0 bases and J 7 bases, with 7 bases left between them. This CDR3 region has 12 residues. In DNA form, the CDR3 reads TGCAGTGCTAGAGATCGGGGACAGCCCCAGCATTTT. Amino acid sequence: CSARDRGQPQHF.